This T cell receptor beta chain stems from a study of vaccination and CD4 T cells after COVID-19. Oncomine TCR Beta short-read sequencing was applied to DNA from cultured CD4+ T cells. One entry per CDR3 protein, called by TCRdb with MiXCR from the PCR reads. The data contain around 15,000 distinct CDR3 sequences, approximately 57% of them singletons. In germline, CDR1 is DFQATT, CDR2 SNEGSKA (reference sequence). The J segment lost 2 bases and the V segment lost 4 bases, leaving 7 bases of the junction unmatched. This CDR3 is 15 amino acids long. The treatment here: approximately nine-day PBMC culture with coronavirus spike peptide pools or control peptides (ViraFEST assay). Concerning this clonotype itself: Its antigen is not known.

Sequencing was carried out using CD4+ T cells from blood, cultured in vitro. This chain joins TRBV20-1 and TRBJ2-7; 11 nucleotides agree with TRBD2. The TCR sequence derives from a human donor who had recovered from COVID-19. CDR3 coding DNA: TGCAGTGCTATCGGGACTAGCGGATTGACCTACGAGCAGTACTTC. Amino acids: CSAIGTSGLTYEQYF.